The rows below give T cell receptor beta chains drawn from one sample of a study of shared clonotypes between healthy human individuals. TCRdb's table, derived via immunoSEQ multiplex PCR, lists solely in-frame clones and lacks some. The sample carries approximately 2.4 million clones, under 97% recorded once. The sample was naive CD4+ T cells sorted from blood. The receptors derive from a young man in good health. CDR3s include the opening cysteine and the closing phenylalanine or tryptophan. The order of the fields is D gene, clone size, J gene, V gene, CDR3 DNA, CDR3 protein. The D gene is left open where the match is weak. The listing skips clone size in some rows; elsewhere it reads once, few, many or a size class.

d_call: TRBD1
clone_size: NA
j_call: TRBJ2-7
v_call: TRBV30
cdr3_nt: TGTGCCGGACAGGGGTCCTACGAGCAGTACTTC
cdr3_aa: CAGQGSYEQYF

d_call: NA
clone_size: NA
j_call: TRBJ2-5
v_call: TRBV5-4
cdr3_nt: TGTGCCAGCAGCTTGGATGGTGGTGGAGGAGAGACCCAGTACTTC
cdr3_aa: CASSLDGGGGETQYF

d_call: TRBD2
clone_size: NA
j_call: TRBJ2-3
v_call: TRBV7-6
cdr3_nt: TGTGCCAGCAGCTCTCTAGCGGGGGGGAGCACAGATACGCAGTATTTT
cdr3_aa: CASSSLAGGSTDTQYF

d_call: TRBD1
clone_size: once
j_call: TRBJ2-5
v_call: TRBV29-1
cdr3_nt: TGCAGCGTGGTAACAGGGGATGGCGAGACCCAGTACTTC
cdr3_aa: CSVVTGDGETQYF

d_call: NA
clone_size: NA
j_call: TRBJ2-7
v_call: TRBV5-1
cdr3_nt: TGCGCCAGCAGCACGGACAGCCTTAGCTACTACGAGCAGTACTTC
cdr3_aa: CASSTDSLSYYEQYF

d_call: TRBD1
clone_size: NA
j_call: TRBJ1-1
v_call: TRBV30
cdr3_nt: TGTGCCTGGAGCTCGAGACAGGGGAGAGGTGAAGCTTTCTTT
cdr3_aa: CAWSSRQGRGEAFF

d_call: NA
clone_size: NA
j_call: TRBJ2-7
v_call: TRBV21-1
cdr3_nt: TGTGCCAGCAGCAAGCACGCCGAACCCTACGAGCAGTACTTC
cdr3_aa: CASSKHAEPYEQYF

d_call: NA
clone_size: NA
j_call: TRBJ1-5
v_call: TRBV6-5
cdr3_nt: TGTGCCAGCAGTTACTCGAGCGAGCGCAATCAGCCCCAGCATTTT
cdr3_aa: CASSYSSERNQPQHF

d_call: TRBD1
clone_size: NA
j_call: TRBJ1-1
v_call: TRBV27
cdr3_nt: TGTGCCAGCAGTCCGGCGGGACAGAGGAACACTGAAGCTTTCTTT
cdr3_aa: CASSPAGQRNTEAFF

d_call: NA
clone_size: few
j_call: TRBJ1-6
v_call: TRBV18
cdr3_nt: TGTGCCAGCTCAACTCTAGGGACGGTCAATGGATCACCCCTCCACTTT
cdr3_aa: CASSTLGTVNGSPLHF

d_call: TRBD1
clone_size: once
j_call: TRBJ1-2
v_call: TRBV19
cdr3_nt: TGTGCCAGTAGTCCTAGGACAGGGGCCAGGGGTGGCTACACCTTC
cdr3_aa: CASSPRTGARGGYTF

d_call: NA
clone_size: once
j_call: TRBJ1-1
v_call: TRBV19
cdr3_nt: TGTGCCAGTAGTATAGTCCCCCAGGGCACTGAAGCTTTCTTT
cdr3_aa: CASSIVPQGTEAFF

d_call: NA
clone_size: once
j_call: TRBJ2-7
v_call: TRBV6-4
cdr3_nt: TGTGCCAGCAGTGACCCCGACCCAAGTTCAGACGAGCAGTACTTC
cdr3_aa: CASSDPDPSSDEQYF

d_call: NA
clone_size: NA
j_call: TRBJ2-1
v_call: TRBV5-8
cdr3_nt: TGTGCCAGCAGGGCCGCCCCGGGGTGGACCTACAATGAGCAGTTCTTC
cdr3_aa: CASRAAPGWTYNEQFF

d_call: TRBD2
clone_size: few
j_call: TRBJ2-3
v_call: TRBV18
cdr3_nt: TGTGCCAGCTCACCACCGGGACTAGCGGGCACAGATACGCAGTATTTT
cdr3_aa: CASSPPGLAGTDTQYF

d_call: NA
clone_size: NA
j_call: TRBJ2-3
v_call: TRBV29-1
cdr3_nt: TGCAGCGCCACGGCAGGGGATACGCAGTATTTT
cdr3_aa: CSATAGDTQYF

d_call: NA
clone_size: NA
j_call: TRBJ1-3
v_call: TRBV6-1
cdr3_nt: TGTGCCAGCAGTGAAGCCCAGAACTCTGGAAACACCATATATTTT
cdr3_aa: CASSEAQNSGNTIYF

d_call: NA
clone_size: NA
j_call: TRBJ2-2
v_call: TRBV19
cdr3_nt: TGTGCCAGTAGTAGCTGGGACCTTCTTCAAGAGCTGTTTTTT
cdr3_aa: CASSSWDLLQELFF

d_call: TRBD1
clone_size: NA
j_call: TRBJ2-2
v_call: TRBV29-1
cdr3_nt: TGCAGCGTTGATTCCGGGACAGGGGGAACCGGGGAGCTGTTTTTT
cdr3_aa: CSVDSGTGGTGELFF

d_call: NA
clone_size: NA
j_call: TRBJ1-4
v_call: TRBV7-9
cdr3_nt: TGTGCCAGCAGGGGGGTGACGGGACCAACTAATGAAAAACTGTTTTTT
cdr3_aa: CASRGVTGPTNEKLFF

d_call: NA
clone_size: NA
j_call: TRBJ1-6
v_call: TRBV19
cdr3_nt: TGTGCCAGTAGTGGGAGGGAGGCTTCACCCCTCCACTTT
cdr3_aa: CASSGREASPLHF

d_call: TRBD1
clone_size: NA
j_call: TRBJ1-2
v_call: TRBV28
cdr3_nt: TGTGCCAGCAGTGTCAGACAGGGTCACGGCTACACCTTC
cdr3_aa: CASSVRQGHGYTF

d_call: NA
clone_size: NA
j_call: TRBJ1-6
v_call: TRBV5-8
cdr3_nt: TGTGCCAGCAGACCCGAAGGATCACCCCTCCACTTT
cdr3_aa: CASRPEGSPLHF

d_call: NA
clone_size: few
j_call: TRBJ1-5
v_call: TRBV12-5
cdr3_nt: TGTGCTAGTGGTTTGACCACCCTGGGCGGGAGCAATCAGCCCCAGCATTTT
cdr3_aa: CASGLTTLGGSNQPQHF

d_call: TRBD2
clone_size: NA
j_call: TRBJ2-3
v_call: TRBV11-2
cdr3_nt: TGTGCCAGCAGCTTCAGTGGCGGGGGGAGCACAGATACGCAGTATTTT
cdr3_aa: CASSFSGGGSTDTQYF

d_call: NA
clone_size: NA
j_call: TRBJ1-6
v_call: TRBV5-8
cdr3_nt: TGTGCCAGCAGCTTGTTCCCCAGGGTCCCTCCTAGGAATAATTCACCCCTCCACTTT
cdr3_aa: CASSLFPRVPPRNNSPLHF

d_call: TRBD2
clone_size: once
j_call: TRBJ2-1
v_call: TRBV5-1
cdr3_nt: TGCGCCAGCAGCACGACTAGCGGGAGGCCTTCCTACAATGAGCAGTTCTTC
cdr3_aa: CASSTTSGRPSYNEQFF

d_call: NA
clone_size: NA
j_call: TRBJ2-2
v_call: TRBV19
cdr3_nt: TGTGCCAGTAGCTCGACAGTGAACACCGGGGAGCTGTTTTTT
cdr3_aa: CASSSTVNTGELFF

d_call: NA
clone_size: NA
j_call: TRBJ2-6
v_call: TRBV30
cdr3_nt: TGTGCCTGGAGTGGAGGTTCTTGGGGTTCTGGGGCCAACGTCCTGACTTTC
cdr3_aa: CAWSGGSWGSGANVLTF

d_call: TRBD1
clone_size: NA
j_call: TRBJ2-7
v_call: TRBV5-1
cdr3_nt: TGCGCCAGCAGCGTGGGGGACAGGGGGAGCGAGCAGTACTTC
cdr3_aa: CASSVGDRGSEQYF

d_call: NA
clone_size: NA
j_call: TRBJ1-1
v_call: TRBV4-1
cdr3_nt: TGCGCCAGCAGCCAAGGTGGGATGGACACTGAAGCTTTCTTT
cdr3_aa: CASSQGGMDTEAFF

d_call: NA
clone_size: NA
j_call: TRBJ1-2
v_call: TRBV9
cdr3_nt: TGTGCCAGCAGCGTAGACGAGGCTCTTGGCTACACCTTC
cdr3_aa: CASSVDEALGYTF

d_call: NA
clone_size: NA
j_call: TRBJ1-6
v_call: TRBV9
cdr3_nt: TGTGCCAGCACCCGGGACAACTATAATTCACCCCTCCACTTT
cdr3_aa: CASTRDNYNSPLHF

d_call: NA
clone_size: NA
j_call: TRBJ2-7
v_call: TRBV6-5
cdr3_nt: TGTGCCAGCAGTTACTTCGGGGGGCCGTACGAGCAGTACTTC
cdr3_aa: CASSYFGGPYEQYF

d_call: NA
clone_size: once
j_call: TRBJ2-2
v_call: TRBV18
cdr3_nt: TGTGCCAGCTCACCGCAGATGAGTAGTAACACCGGGGAGCTGTTTTTT
cdr3_aa: CASSPQMSSNTGELFF

d_call: TRBD1
clone_size: NA
j_call: TRBJ2-2
v_call: TRBV30
cdr3_nt: TGTGCCACCGGGACAGGGGACACCGGGGAGCTGTTTTTT
cdr3_aa: CATGTGDTGELFF

d_call: NA
clone_size: NA
j_call: TRBJ2-2
v_call: TRBV10-1
cdr3_nt: TGCGCCAGCAGTGATACCGGGGCGAACACCGGGGAGCTGTTTTTT
cdr3_aa: CASSDTGANTGELFF

d_call: TRBD1
clone_size: NA
j_call: TRBJ2-7
v_call: TRBV6-6
cdr3_nt: TGTGCCAGCAGTGAGAACCGACAGGGAAGGGAGCAGTACTTC
cdr3_aa: CASSENRQGREQYF

d_call: NA
clone_size: once
j_call: TRBJ2-7
v_call: TRBV27
cdr3_nt: TGTGCCAGCAGTTTAGGGGGCCTAAACTACGAGCAGTACTTC
cdr3_aa: CASSLGGLNYEQYF

d_call: NA
clone_size: NA
j_call: TRBJ2-7
v_call: TRBV5-4
cdr3_nt: TGTGCCAGCAGCCCCGAGGGTGGGAGGAACGAGCAGTACTTC
cdr3_aa: CASSPEGGRNEQYF

d_call: NA
clone_size: NA
j_call: TRBJ1-2
v_call: TRBV28
cdr3_nt: TGTGCCAGCAGCCGGGGGACAAGGGGAGATTATGGCTACACCTTC
cdr3_aa: CASSRGTRGDYGYTF

d_call: TRBD1
clone_size: NA
j_call: TRBJ2-7
v_call: TRBV18
cdr3_nt: TGTGCCAGCTCTCTCGGACGACAGGGCACCTACGAGCAGTACTTC
cdr3_aa: CASSLGRQGTYEQYF

d_call: NA
clone_size: NA
j_call: TRBJ1-4
v_call: TRBV10-3
cdr3_nt: TGTGCCATCAGCGACAGCCAAAATGAAAAACTGTTTTTT
cdr3_aa: CAISDSQNEKLFF

d_call: TRBD2
clone_size: NA
j_call: TRBJ2-3
v_call: TRBV6-1
cdr3_nt: TGTGCCAGCAGTGACCGCGGGGGGACAGATACGCAGTATTTT
cdr3_aa: CASSDRGGTDTQYF

d_call: NA
clone_size: NA
j_call: TRBJ2-5
v_call: TRBV9
cdr3_nt: TGTGCCAGCAGCGTAGATCTGGGGCCCTGGGAGACCCAGTACTTC
cdr3_aa: CASSVDLGPWETQYF